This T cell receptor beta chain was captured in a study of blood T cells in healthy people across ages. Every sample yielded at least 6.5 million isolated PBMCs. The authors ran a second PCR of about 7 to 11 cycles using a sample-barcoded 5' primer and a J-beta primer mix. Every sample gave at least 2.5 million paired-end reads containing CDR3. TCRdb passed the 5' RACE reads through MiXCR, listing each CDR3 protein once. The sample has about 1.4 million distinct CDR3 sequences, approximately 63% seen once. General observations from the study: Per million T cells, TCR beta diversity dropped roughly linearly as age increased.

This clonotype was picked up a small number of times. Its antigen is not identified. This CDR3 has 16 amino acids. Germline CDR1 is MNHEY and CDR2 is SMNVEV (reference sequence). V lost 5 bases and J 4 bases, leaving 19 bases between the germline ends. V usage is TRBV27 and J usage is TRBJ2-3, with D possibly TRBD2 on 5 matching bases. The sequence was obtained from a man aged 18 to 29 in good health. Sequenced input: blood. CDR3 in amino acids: CASSMLVGGVADTQYF. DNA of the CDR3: TGTGCCAGCAGTATGTTAGTAGGAGGTGTTGCAGATACGCAGTATTTT.